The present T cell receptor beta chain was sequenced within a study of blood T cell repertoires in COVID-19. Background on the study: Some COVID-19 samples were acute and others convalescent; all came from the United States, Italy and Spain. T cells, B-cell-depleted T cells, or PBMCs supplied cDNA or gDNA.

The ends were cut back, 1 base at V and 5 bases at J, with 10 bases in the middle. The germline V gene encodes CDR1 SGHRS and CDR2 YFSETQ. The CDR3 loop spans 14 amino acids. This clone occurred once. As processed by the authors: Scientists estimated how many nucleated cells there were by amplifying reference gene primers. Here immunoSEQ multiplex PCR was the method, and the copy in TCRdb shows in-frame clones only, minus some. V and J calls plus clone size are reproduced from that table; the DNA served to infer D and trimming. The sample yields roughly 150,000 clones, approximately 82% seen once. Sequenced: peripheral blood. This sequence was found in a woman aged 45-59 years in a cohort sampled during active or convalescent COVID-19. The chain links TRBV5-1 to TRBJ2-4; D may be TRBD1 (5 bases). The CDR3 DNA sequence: TGCGCCAGCAGCTTGCAGGGCGAACAAAACATTCAGTACTTC. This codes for CASSLQGEQNIQYF.